These 30 T cell receptor beta chains came from one sample sequenced in a study of cytomegalovirus exposure and HLA in healthy donors. PCR was performed using 60 Vbeta and 13 Jbeta primers. TCRdb's table, derived via immunoSEQ multiplex PCR, lists solely in-frame clones and lacks some. The sample yields just over 150,000 clones, approximately 70% seen once. Input material: PBMCs. All receptors derive from a man aged 35-49 years in good health and CMV-seropositive.

This clone came up once. The CDR3 nucleotides are TGTGCCAGCTCACCAGGGAGGGGACGGACTGAAGCTTTCTTT. Amino acids: CASSPGRGRTEAFF. The chain joins TRBV18 to TRBJ1-1, with D perhaps TRBD1 (5 bases). This CDR3 is 14 amino acids long. Per the germline V gene, CDR1 is KGHSH and CDR2 is LQKENI. The ends were cut back, 2 bases at V and 5 bases at J, with 12 bases in the middle.

This chain joins TRBV5-4 and TRBJ2-3; 7 nucleotides match TRBD1. The CDR3 consists of 15 residues. From germline, CDR1 is SGHNT and CDR2 YYREEE (reference sequence). V trimming: 2 bases; J trimming: 6 bases; junction bases outside the gene matches: 9. The CDR3 DNA sequence: TGTGCCAGCAGCTTAAAGTCAGGGGGTTCGGATACGCAGTATTTT. Protein sequence: CASSLKSGGSDTQYF.

The chain couples TRBV5-1 to TRBJ2-7; weak D call: TRBD1 (5 bases). CDR1 is SGHRS and CDR2 is YFSETQ in the germline V gene. V was cut by 0 bases and J by 0 bases, with 7 bases left in between. There are 14 residues in the CDR3. The DNA for the CDR3 is TGCGCCAGCAGCTTGGACAGGAGCTCCTACGAGCAGTACTTC. Translated, it gives CASSLDRSSYEQYF.

This chain connects TRBV6-5 to TRBJ2-2; D gene unclear. Trimming shortened V by 1 base and J by 5 bases, and 8 bases separated the two germline ends. The germline gives CDR1 MNHEY, CDR2 SVGAGI. The length of the CDR3 is 14 residues. CDR3 residues: CASSYFSMTGELFF. The CDR3 nucleotides are TGTGCCAGCAGTTACTTCTCTATGACCGGGGAGCTGTTTTTT.

This clone appeared a few times. V is TRBV2 and J is TRBJ1-4; 11 bases agree with TRBD1. The V and J ends lost 4 bases and 11 bases, in that order; junction bases with no gene match: 3. Per germline, CDR1 SNHLY and CDR2 FYNNEI. CDR3 length: 13 residues. The CDR3 nucleotides are TGTGCCAGCAGTGGGGACAGGGGGAATAAACTGTTTTTT. It yields the protein CASSGDRGNKLFF.

The rearrangement uses TRBV27 and TRBJ2-7; 13 nucleotides match TRBD2. This CDR3 comprises 14 residues. Germline CDR1 and CDR2: MNHEY and SMNVEV (reference sequence). The trim removed 5 bases at V and 6 bases at J, leaving 4 bases unmatched. CDR3 sequence reads: CASSRTSGGLEQYF. The CDR3 DNA reads TGTGCCAGCAGTCGGACTAGCGGGGGCCTCGAGCAGTACTTC.

This clone turned up a few times. This chain uses TRBV9 with TRBJ1-2, with 8 bases fitting TRBD1. The CDR3 is made up of 13 amino acids. Unmatched junction bases numbered 7, after V lost 4 bases and J lost 8 bases. Looked up from germline, CDR1 is SGDLS and CDR2 is YYNGEE. CDR3 sequence reads: CASSLDRGRGYTF. As DNA, the CDR3 is TGTGCCAGCAGCCTAGACAGGGGACGGGGCTACACCTTC.

The chain is built from TRBV19 and TRBJ2-7; 7 bases line up with TRBD1. Trimming at V came to 5 bases and at J to 5 bases, leaving 12 bases not matched to a gene. The germline V gene encodes CDR1 LNHDA and CDR2 SQIVND (reference sequence). There are 15 residues in the CDR3. The CDR3 nucleotides read TGTGCCAGTAGTTCAACCGGGACAGAGAAGAACGAGCAGTACTTC. Its protein product is CASSSTGTEKNEQYF.

This clone appeared a few times. V and J are TRBV20-1 and TRBJ2-3; no firm D call. The V gene lost 6 bases and the J gene lost 0 bases, with 4 bases spanning the gap. This CDR3 has 11 residues. Germline lookup yields CDR1 DFQATT and CDR2 SNEGSKA (reference sequence). CDR3 sequence (DNA): TGCAGTGCCCAGAGCACAGATACGCAGTATTTT. It yields the protein CSAQSTDTQYF.

This chain links TRBV4-2 with TRBJ2-5; D is perhaps TRBD1 (6 bases). V lost 0 bases to trimming and J lost 3 bases, with 17 bases between them. This CDR3 region has 17 residues. Per the germline V gene, CDR1 is LGHNA and CDR2 is YNFKEQ. Here the CDR3 DNA reads TGTGCCAGCAGCCAAGAAGGACGAGGGGGACGGAAAGAGACCCAGTACTTC. Translation: CASSQEGRGGRKETQYF.

The V call is TRBV5-1, the J call TRBJ1-2; 9 nucleotides align to TRBD1. The CDR3 totals 15 residues. Germline lookup yields CDR1 SGHRS and CDR2 YFSETQ. Unmatched junction bases numbered 5, after V lost 1 base and J lost 4 bases. The CDR3 coding sequence is TGCGCCAGCAGCTTGCTCACAGGGGGCAGCTATGGCTACACCTTC. It codes for CASSLLTGGSYGYTF.

The J gene is TRBJ1-1, the V gene TRBV6-5; the D gene is possibly TRBD1 (6 bases). In germline, CDR1 is MNHEY, CDR2 SVGAGI. CDR3 length equals 14 residues. Deletions cut 6 bases from V and 5 bases from J, with 16 bases between. CDR3 sequence reads: CASSLQGPGTEAFF. The CDR3 nucleotides read TGTGCCAGCAGCTTACAGGGTCCGGGGACTGAAGCTTTCTTT.

This rearrangement joins TRBV5-6 to TRBJ2-7; 8 bases are shared with TRBD1. The CDR3 is 14 amino acids. Germline V CDR1 and CDR2: SGHDT, YYEEEE. V shed 5 bases, J shed 3 bases, and the junction held 7 bases outside the gene matches. The CDR3 DNA sequence: TGTGCCAGCAGTCTGACAGGGGCCTACTACGAGCAGTACTTC. The encoded protein is CASSLTGAYYEQYF. Full variable domain (missing parts from reference TRBV5-6 and TRBJ2-7): DAGVTQSPTHLIKTRGQQVTLRCSPKSGHDTVSWYQQALGQGPQFIFQYYEEEERQRGNFPDRFSGHQFPNYSSELNVNALLLGDSALYLCASSLTGAYYEQYFGPGTRLTVT.

V and J are TRBV2 and TRBJ2-5; D ambiguous. V dropped 6 bases and J dropped 4 bases, with 6 bases sitting between them. There are 11 residues in the CDR3. Germline lookup yields CDR1 SNHLY and CDR2 FYNNEI. CDR3 residues: CASRAPETQYF. The CDR3 DNA reads TGTGCCAGCAGGGCCCCAGAGACCCAGTACTTC.

This clone was seen only a few times. The J gene is TRBJ1-1, the V gene TRBV5-1; D uncertain. The V end was cut by 5 bases, the J end by 0 bases, with 8 bases between. Looked up from germline, CDR1 is SGHRS and CDR2 is YFSETQ. The CDR3 spans 13 residues. This CDR3 is CASSGGMNTEAFF. CDR3 sequence (DNA): TGCGCCAGCAGTGGCGGTATGAACACTGAAGCTTTCTTT.

The chain has TRBV30 and TRBJ2-1; D gene ambiguous. The CDR3 runs 12 residues. The germline CDR1 and CDR2 sequences are GTSNPN and SVGIG (reference sequence). V lost 1 base, J lost 7 bases, and 8 bases lay in between. The DNA of the CDR3 is TGTGCCTGGAGTGGCGAGGTGAATGAGCAGTTCTTC. Amino acid sequence: CAWSGEVNEQFF.

This clone was seen a single time. This chain's CDR3 is CASRIESSYNSPLHF. The CDR3 DNA reads TGTGCCAGCAGGATCGAGAGCTCCTATAATTCACCCCTCCACTTT. V usage is TRBV27 and J usage is TRBJ1-6; no clear D. The CDR3 has 15 residues. Trimming pared 6 bases from V and 0 bases from J, leaving 9 bases between. From germline, CDR1 is MNHEY and CDR2 SMNVEV (reference sequence).

The chain employs TRBV4-3 and TRBJ1-2, with D possibly matching TRBD1 (5 bases). The length of the CDR3 is 12 residues. Germline V gene lookup returns CDR1 LGHNA and CDR2 YSLEER. Trimming stripped 1 base from V and 8 bases from J, with 8 bases between. This chain's CDR3 is CASSQGDRGYTF. The DNA of the CDR3 is TGCGCCAGCAGCCAAGGCGACAGAGGCTACACCTTC.

This clone was observed once. This chain joins TRBV27 and TRBJ2-1; 8 nucleotides match TRBD2. The CDR3 consists of 16 residues. V was pared by 2 bases and J by 9 bases, with 12 bases of the junction left unmatched. CDR1 MNHEY and CDR2 SMNVEV come from the germline V gene (reference sequence). The CDR3 sequence: CASSLKAGGPLSEQFF. The CDR3 bases are TGTGCCAGCAGTTTAAAGGCGGGGGGCCCCTTGAGTGAGCAGTTCTTC.

This clone was recorded a few times. The chain uses TRBV2 and TRBJ1-2; 7 bases line up with TRBD1. From germline, CDR1 is SNHLY and CDR2 FYNNEI. There are 15 residues in the CDR3. V lost 8 bases and J lost 5; bases outside the gene matches: 14. This chain's CDR3 is CASPAPGQQFYGYTF. CDR3 sequence (DNA): TGTGCCAGCCCAGCACCGGGACAGCAGTTTTATGGCTACACCTTC. Supplemented by reference TRBV2 and TRBJ1-2, the full variable domain reads EPEVTQTPSHQVTQMGQEVILRCVPISNHLYFYWYRQILGQKVEFLVSFYNNEISEKSEIFDDQFSVERPDGSNFTLKIRSTKLEDSAMYFCASPAPGQQFYGYTFGSGTRLTVV.

This clone was counted only a few times. The rearrangement links TRBV29-1 to TRBJ2-1, with 7 bases that match TRBD2. Germline trimming cut 5 bases from V and 10 bases from J; bases unmatched to any gene: 2. CDR1 and CDR2 (germline): SQVTM, ANQGSEA. This CDR3 region has 10 residues. The CDR3 DNA sequence: TGCAGCGTTAGTAGCGGGGAGCAGTTCTTC. Translating gives CSVSSGEQFF.

The CDR3 loop reads CASALDRATEAFF. Here the CDR3 DNA reads TGTGCTAGTGCCCTAGACAGGGCCACTGAAGCTTTCTTT. This chain uses TRBV12-5 with TRBJ1-1, with 7 bases identical to TRBD1. Per germline, CDR1 LGHNT and CDR2 FRNRAP. V lost 7 bases to trimming and J lost 4 bases; unmatched junction nucleotides: 6. The CDR3 is made up of 13 amino acids. Full variable domain (rest looked up from reference TRBV12-5 and TRBJ1-1): DARVTQTPRHKVTEMGQEVTMRCQPILGHNTVFWYRQTMMQGLELLAYFRNRAPLDDSGMPKDRFSAEMPDATLATLKIQPSEPRDSAVYFCASALDRATEAFFGQGTRLTVV.

The V and J genes are TRBV19 and TRBJ1-5; perhaps TRBD1 as D (6 bases). With 3 bases removed from V and 5 bases from J, the gap between germline ends came to 11 bases. Per germline, CDR1 LNHDA and CDR2 SQIVND (reference sequence). The CDR3 is 14 residues long. The CDR3 DNA follows: TGTGCCAGTAGTATTCCCCGACAGGATCAGCCCCAGCATTTT. Its translation is CASSIPRQDQPQHF.

This chain joins TRBV2 and TRBJ1-2; TRBD1 might be the D (6 bases). The CDR3 consists of 15 residues. Germline V gene lookup returns CDR1 SNHLY and CDR2 FYNNEI. The V gene lost 5 bases and the J gene lost 9 bases, with 22 bases spanning the gap. CDR3 amino acids: CASSPLGGRESSYTF. DNA of the CDR3: TGTGCCAGCAGTCCTTTAGGGGGACGAGAATCAAGCTACACCTTC.

This clone was seen once. This chain joins TRBV4-3 and TRBJ1-1; TRBD1 matches at 9 bases. Germline trimming cut 3 bases from V and 5 bases from J; bases unmatched to any gene: 10. The CDR3 has 16 amino acids. The germline V gene has CDR1 LGHNA and CDR2 YSLEER. The DNA of the CDR3 is TGCGCCAGCAGCCAGTTCCCCGGGACAGGGACGACTGAAGCTTTCTTT. This sequence encodes CASSQFPGTGTTEAFF.

This rearrangement joins TRBV7-9 to TRBJ2-3; 7 nucleotides align to TRBD1. Per the germline V gene, CDR1 is SEHNR and CDR2 is FQNEAQ (reference sequence). J gave up 2 bases and V 5 bases, and 7 bases lay outside the gene matches. CDR3 length: 15 amino acids. The CDR3 spells CASSTRTGNTDTQYF. In DNA form, the CDR3 reads TGTGCCAGCAGCACACGGACAGGTAACACAGATACGCAGTATTTT.

The rearrangement uses TRBV25-1 and TRBJ2-1, with TRBD2 matching 11 bases. Germline loops: CDR1 MGHDK, CDR2 SYGVNS. The CDR3 loop spans 15 amino acids. J gave up 4 bases and V 4 bases, and 3 bases lay outside the gene matches. CDR3 region: CASSALAGGYNEQFF. CDR3 bases: TGTGCCAGCAGTGCCCTAGCGGGGGGATACAATGAGCAGTTCTTC.

The chain joins TRBV10-3 to TRBJ1-2, with D perhaps matching TRBD1 (6 bases). The germline CDR1 and CDR2 sequences are ENHRY and SYGVKD. The V gene lost 3 bases and the J gene lost 0 bases, with 14 bases spanning the gap. This CDR3 region has 16 residues. CDR3 DNA sequence: TGTGCCATCAGTGACTCCGACAGGACATCTAACTATGGCTACACCTTC. As protein: CAISDSDRTSNYGYTF.

This clone was observed a single time. The chain couples TRBV6-1 to TRBJ2-2, with a weak D call TRBD2 (6 bases). Germline V lookup: CDR1 MNHNS, CDR2 SASEGT. Trimming took off 3 bases at V and 7 bases at J, with 21 bases between the two ends. The CDR3 covers 17 residues. The CDR3 bases are TGTGCCAGCAGTGATTGGGGGGAGCCTTCTCATGGCGGGGAGCTGTTTTTT. Residues: CASSDWGEPSHGGELFF.

This sequence joins TRBV5-1 and TRBJ1-1, with 7 bases aligning to TRBD1. Per the germline V gene, CDR1 is SGHRS and CDR2 is YFSETQ. This CDR3 spans 15 amino acids. V was pared by 3 bases and J by 5 bases, with 10 bases of the junction left unmatched. This chain's CDR3 is CASSWRTGIITEAFF. CDR3 nucleotides: TGCGCCAGCAGCTGGCGGACAGGTATAATAACTGAAGCTTTCTTT.